This is a list of T cell receptor beta chains from one sample in a study of T cells after yellow fever vaccination. Using its own MiXCR run on the 5' RACE reads, TCRdb lists one record per CDR3 protein. The sample lists about 220,000 distinct CDR3 sequences; 3% to 3.5% were seen once. The sample was CD4+ T cells sorted from PBMCs, taken 10 days after the yellow fever booster vaccination. Every receptor here comes from a man aged 18 to 30 who received the YFV17D yellow fever vaccine. The CDR3 runs from the conserved cysteine through the conserved F or W. The D gene is left open where the match is weak. A row's size may be missing; if present it is once, few, many or a size class.

-,TRBV20-1,TRBJ1-1,few,CSARRRGVTLSTEAFF,TGCAGTGCTAGGCGCAGGGGCGTCACTTTATCCACTGAAGCTTTCTTT
TRBD2,TRBV7-2,TRBJ2-3,few,CASSFISGARTDTQYF,TGTGCCAGCAGCTTTATCAGCGGGGCCCGCACAGATACGCAGTATTTT
-,TRBV5-1,TRBJ1-6,few,CASSLSGPGMNNSPLHF,TGCGCCAGCAGCTTGTCTGGACCAGGGATGAATAATTCACCCCTCCACTTT
-,TRBV2,TRBJ2-2,many,CASTGDTGELFF,TGTGCCAGCACAGGAGATACCGGGGAGCTGTTTTTT
TRBD2,TRBV20-1,TRBJ2-3,few,CSARGTSGGQNTQYF,TGCAGTGCTAGAGGGACTAGCGGGGGCCAGAATACGCAGTATTTT
-,TRBV6-6,TRBJ1-3,-,CASRPTGSNGNTIYF,TGTGCCAGCAGGCCCACAGGGTCGAATGGAAACACCATATATTTT
-,TRBV2,TRBJ2-1,-,CASGGNEQFF,TGTGCCAGCGGGGGCAATGAGCAGTTCTTC
TRBD2,TRBV25-1,TRBJ2-7,many,CASSSRAGGYEQYF,TGTGCCAGCAGTTCCCGCGCGGGAGGATACGAGCAGTACTTC
-,TRBV7-7,TRBJ1-5,-,CASSLSHSQPQHF,TGTGCTAGCAGCTTATCTCATTCCCAGCCCCAGCATTTT
TRBD1,TRBV5-6,TRBJ1-3,-,CASSLTGGQNTIYF,TGTGCCAGCAGCTTGACAGGGGGCCAAAACACCATATATTTT
TRBD1,TRBV5-1,TRBJ1-6,few,CASSSTGAVSYNSPLHF,TGCGCCAGCAGCTCAACAGGGGCGGTCTCCTATAATTCACCCCTCCACTTT
-,TRBV27,TRBJ1-5,-,CASSPQASNQPQHF,TGTGCCAGCAGTCCGCAGGCTAGCAATCAGCCCCAGCATTTT
-,TRBV5-4,TRBJ2-3,many,CASSAGTDASTDTQYF,TGTGCCAGCAGCGCGGGGACGGATGCTAGCACAGATACGCAGTATTTT
-,TRBV5-6,TRBJ1-5,few,CASSLAGTSKQPQHF,TGTGCCAGCAGCTTGGCCGGGACATCAAAACAGCCCCAGCATTTT
-,TRBV4-1,TRBJ1-1,many,CASSQASGWGMGTEAFF,TGCGCCAGCAGCCAAGCTTCGGGGTGGGGAATGGGGACTGAAGCTTTCTTT
TRBD1,TRBV7-6,TRBJ2-2,-,CASSPGQGANTGELFF,TGTGCCAGCAGCCCCGGACAGGGGGCGAACACCGGGGAGCTGTTTTTT
-,TRBV20-1,TRBJ2-6,few,CSAILPGANVLTF,TGCAGTGCTATCCTGCCTGGGGCCAACGTCCTGACTTTC
-,TRBV11-2,TRBJ2-2,-,CASSLAYQVSGELFF,TGTGCCAGCAGCTTAGCCTACCAGGTGTCCGGGGAGCTGTTTTTT
-,TRBV20-1,TRBJ1-1,-,CSAILDTEAFF,TGCAGTGCTATCCTCGACACCGAAGCTTTCTTT
-,TRBV7-2,TRBJ1-1,-,CASSRPRAGTEAFF,TGTGCCAGCAGCCGACCCAGGGCTGGTACTGAAGCTTTCTTT
TRBD2,TRBV30,TRBJ2-7,-,CAWSRGLGERGGNEQYF,TGTGCCTGGAGTAGAGGGCTTGGGGAACGGGGGGGAAACGAGCAGTACTTC
-,TRBV28,TRBJ2-2,many,CASKQANTGELFF,TGTGCCAGCAAACAGGCGAACACCGGGGAGCTGTTTTTT
TRBD2,TRBV7-2,TRBJ2-3,few,CASTHGYSGGLSTDTQYF,TGTGCCAGCACCCATGGATATAGCGGGGGACTAAGCACAGATACGCAGTATTTT
-,TRBV12-5,TRBJ1-5,few,CASGPQGNQPQHF,TGTGCTAGTGGTCCTCAGGGGAATCAGCCCCAGCATTTT
-,TRBV7-7,TRBJ2-1,many,CASSLVRGTYNEQFF,TGTGCCAGCAGCTTAGTCAGGGGAACCTACAATGAGCAGTTCTTC